This T cell receptor (beta chain) came from a study of blood T cell repertoires in COVID-19. Data came from immunoSEQ multiplex PCR; TCRdb stores just in-frame clones and leaves some out. The sample shows about 210,000 clones, roughly four fifths of them seen only once. Only a few counts were recorded for this clone. The CDR3 totals 15 residues. From germline, CDR1 is MDHEN and CDR2 SYDVKM. Trimming cost V 4 bases and J 9 bases; bases outside gene matches: 11. This sequence was found in a woman in her 50s with active or convalescent COVID-19. J is TRBJ2-1 and V is TRBV28, with 8 positions matching TRBD2. Sequences were obtained from peripheral blood. For the CDR3, the DNA is TGTGCCAGCAGTTCAGGACTAGCCGAATCTGGTGAGCAGTTCTTC. It specifies CASSSGLAESGEQFF.